The 32 T cell receptor beta chains given below trace back to one sample, sequenced in a study of identical twins. Using its own MiXCR run on the 5' RACE reads, TCRdb lists one record per CDR3 protein. In the table there are around 510,000 distinct CDR3 sequences, roughly 13% of which are singletons. This same sample was also part of a study on yellow fever vaccine responses in identical twins.

The sequencing sample was made of CD4+ T cells sorted from blood. The receptor set was obtained from a woman younger than 30 in good health.

The chain recombines TRBV20-1 with TRBJ2-6, with D perhaps TRBD2 (5 bases). This CDR3 contains 13 residues. The ends were cut back, 5 bases at V and 3 bases at J, with 8 bases in the middle. Germline CDR1 and CDR2: DFQATT and SNEGSKA (reference sequence). In DNA form, the CDR3 reads TGCAGTGCTCCCCGGGGTGGGGCCAACGTCCTGACTTTC. Amino acid sequence: CSAPRGGANVLTF.

In this sample, this clonotype turned up many times. This chain links TRBV28 with TRBJ1-5; 8 nucleotides agree with TRBD1. The CDR3 spans 12 residues. Germline V lookup: CDR1 MDHEN, CDR2 SYDVKM. V lost 8 bases to trimming and J lost 7 bases; unmatched junction nucleotides: 4. The CDR3 loop is CASGQGNQPQHF. CDR3 in DNA: TGTGCCAGCGGACAGGGTAACCAGCCCCAGCATTTT.

The chain couples TRBV12-3 or TRBV12-4 to TRBJ1-4; D is unresolved. The CDR3 has 13 amino acids. Deletions cut 3 bases from V and 3 bases from J, with 5 bases between. The CDR3 sequence: CASSFDSNEKLFF. The CDR3 DNA is TGTGCCAGCAGTTTCGACTCTAATGAAAAACTGTTTTTT.

The rearrangement uses TRBV3-1 and TRBJ2-5; 7 bases line up with TRBD2. Germline trimming cut 0 bases from V and 3 bases from J; bases unmatched to any gene: 4. The CDR3 covers 15 residues. Germline CDR1 reads LGHDT; CDR2 reads YNNKEL (reference sequence). The CDR3 nucleotides are TGTGCCAGCAGCCAAGAAGCGGGGCGAGAAGAGACCCAGTACTTC. Protein: CASSQEAGREETQYF.

The rearrangement uses TRBV7-9 and TRBJ1-1; the D gene is possibly TRBD1 (5 bases). Trimming removed 5 bases at V and 9 bases at J, with 10 bases between. CDR3 length equals 11 residues. Germline V CDR1 and CDR2: SEHNR, FQNEAQ (reference sequence). The CDR3 sequence: CASSAGTQAFF. The CDR3 bases are TGTGCCAGCAGCGCCGGGACGCAAGCTTTCTTT. The whole variable domain, remainder taken from reference TRBV7-9 and TRBJ1-1, is DTGVSQNPRHKITKRGQNVTFRCDPISEHNRLYWYRQTLGQGPEFLTYFQNEAQLEKSRLLSDRFSAERPKGSFSTLEIQRTEQGDSAMYLCASSAGTQAFFGQGTRLTVV.

This chain joins TRBV7-8 and TRBJ2-1; 8 bases are shared with TRBD2. The junction had 15 bases not matched to a gene; V was cut back by 1 base and J by 7 bases. This CDR3 is 18 amino acids long. The germline gives CDR1 SGHVS, CDR2 FQNEAQ. The CDR3 region is CASSLVPLLSGSMNEQFF. In nucleotides, the CDR3 is TGTGCCAGCAGCTTAGTACCCCTATTAAGCGGGAGTATGAATGAGCAGTTCTTC.

This clonotype was observed a few times. The chain has TRBV28 and TRBJ2-5, with 9 bases fitting TRBD1. J lost 2 bases, V lost 5 bases, and 9 bases had no gene match. This CDR3 is 16 amino acids long. Per the germline V gene, CDR1 is MDHEN and CDR2 is SYDVKM. The CDR3 bases are TGTGCCAGCAGTGAAACCGGGACAGGGAGTCAAGAGACCCAGTACTTC. It translates to CASSETGTGSQETQYF.

This chain uses TRBV2 with TRBJ2-7; TRBD1 matches at 8 bases. The J segment lost 5 bases and the V segment lost 6 bases, leaving 6 bases of the junction unmatched. Germline CDR1 SNHLY, CDR2 FYNNEI. CDR3 length: 13 amino acids. CDR3 sequence (DNA): TGTGCCAGCAGGAAGGACAGGGCCCACGAGCAGTACTTC. Its translation: CASRKDRAHEQYF.

This clonotype was seen a handful of times. The chain combines TRBV7-2 with TRBJ2-2; 8 bases map to TRBD2. Germline loops: CDR1 SGHTA, CDR2 FQGNSA. V was pared by 3 bases and J by 2 bases, with 5 bases of the junction left unmatched. The CDR3 totals 16 residues. The CDR3 bases are TGTGCCAGCAGCTTCTACGGGGGGGCTAACACCGGGGAGCTGTTTTTT. This encodes CASSFYGGANTGELFF.

The genes are TRBV29-1 and TRBJ2-7, with D possibly being TRBD1 or TRBD2 (6 bases each). The CDR3 contains 12 residues. Germline-derived CDR1 and CDR2 are SQVTM and ANQGSEA. Trimming removed 2 bases from V and 5 bases from J, with 10 bases in between. The CDR3 is CSVEKGGDEQYF. Here the CDR3 DNA reads TGCAGCGTTGAAAAGGGGGGCGACGAGCAGTACTTC.

This clonotype appeared a few times. This sequence joins TRBV4-2 and TRBJ1-2, with TRBD1 matching over 10 bases. There are 16 residues in the CDR3. CDR1 is LGHNA and CDR2 is YNFKEQ in the germline V gene. The trim removed 0 bases at V and 7 bases at J, leaving 8 bases unmatched. The CDR3 is CASSQDLRDRGFGYTF. The DNA for the CDR3 is TGTGCCAGCAGCCAAGATCTCCGGGACAGGGGTTTTGGCTACACCTTC.

This clonotype was detected a few times. V gene TRBV20-1 combines with J gene TRBJ2-5, with D tentatively TRBD2 (5 bases). The germline V and J ends were trimmed by 3 bases and 0 bases, with 5 bases remaining between them. CDR1 and CDR2 from the germline V gene are DFQATT and SNEGSKA (reference sequence). The CDR3 runs 12 residues. The CDR3 DNA follows: TGCAGTGCTAGGACTAACCAAGAGACCCAGTACTTC. This sequence encodes CSARTNQETQYF.

This clonotype was picked up a small number of times. J is TRBJ1-4 and V is TRBV6-1, with D perhaps TRBD1 (6 bases). Germline V lookup: CDR1 MNHNS, CDR2 SASEGT. With 4 bases removed from V and 7 bases from J, the gap between germline ends came to 13 bases. This CDR3 is 14 amino acids long. The CDR3 sequence is CASSGGAGREKLFF. The CDR3 DNA reads TGTGCCAGCAGTGGGGGGGCGGGGCGTGAAAAACTGTTTTTT.

The sample holds a few counts of this clonotype. The chain links TRBV28 to TRBJ2-7; D not certain. Deletions cut 8 bases from V and 2 bases from J, with 7 bases between. CDR3 size: 11 residues. Per germline, CDR1 MDHEN and CDR2 SYDVKM. The CDR3 loop reads CASYGPYEQYF. DNA for the CDR3: TGTGCCAGCTACGGGCCCTACGAGCAGTACTTC. The whole variable domain, remainder taken from reference TRBV28 and TRBJ2-7, is DVKVTQSSRYLVKRTGEKVFLECVQDMDHENMFWYRQDPGLGLRLIYFSYDVKMKEKGDIPEGYSVSREKKERFSLILESASTNQTSMYLCASYGPYEQYFGPGTRLTVT.

V and J are TRBV2 and TRBJ1-6; D remains unclear. This CDR3 is 13 amino acids long. Between the trimmed V and J ends, which lost 7 bases and 6 bases, there was a span of 10 bases. Per germline, CDR1 SNHLY and CDR2 FYNNEI. CDR3 protein: CASMGYPNSPLHF. In DNA, the CDR3 is TGTGCCAGCATGGGGTACCCTAATTCACCCCTCCACTTT.

V gene TRBV6-2 or TRBV6-3 combines with J gene TRBJ2-7; 7 nucleotides align to TRBD2. The CDR3 spans 16 residues. V dropped 6 bases and J dropped 0; count of bases not matched to a gene: 11. Germline V gene lookup returns CDR1 MNHEY and CDR2 SVGEGT. The CDR3 reads CASSPREARSSYEQYF. CDR3 bases: TGTGCCAGCAGCCCCCGGGAGGCAAGGAGCTCCTACGAGCAGTACTTC.

This clonotype has more than one count but fewer than ten. This chain joins TRBV7-2 and TRBJ2-1; maybe TRBD2 (7 bases). Germline V gene lookup returns CDR1 SGHTA and CDR2 FQGNSA. The V end lost 1 base, the J end lost 4 bases, and 14 bases lay between the germline ends. This CDR3 contains 16 residues. The CDR3: CASSLDGGGPYNEQFF. CDR3 nucleotide sequence: TGTGCCAGCAGCTTAGATGGGGGGGGCCCATACAATGAGCAGTTCTTC.

The chain combines TRBV26 with TRBJ2-7; no check of the table's D call, TRBD1, against the DNA was made. TRBV26 is designated a pseudogene. The CDR3 loop spans 23 amino acids. The CDR3 DNA reads as TGTGCCAGCAGTTCAAACTCCGGGACAGGGGGCCGATATTCTCCCGAGAAGACGTACGAGCAGTACTTC. Amino acids: CASSSNSGTGGRYSPEKTYEQYF.

This clonotype showed up just a few times. This chain joins TRBV12-3 or TRBV12-4 and TRBJ1-5; no clear D. The CDR3 extends over 16 amino acids. Trimming shortened V by 6 bases and J by 0 bases, and 15 bases separated the two germline ends. CDR3 DNA: TGTGCCAGCAGCCCCCGGATGGGGTCTAGCAATCAGCCCCAGCATTTT. Amino acids: CASSPRMGSSNQPQHF.

This clonotype has just a few counts. This rearrangement joins TRBV21-1 to TRBJ2-1. TRBV21-1 is described as a pseudogene. This CDR3 is built from 16 residues. The CDR3: CASSKGGFPTYNEQFF. The CDR3 DNA follows: TGTGCCAGCAGCAAAGGGGGATTCCCCACCTACAATGAGCAGTTCTTC.

This rearrangement joins TRBV19 to TRBJ2-3; 10 bases fit TRBD2. The CDR3 covers 14 residues. V lost 10 bases, J lost 3 bases, and 7 bases stayed unmatched. The germline CDR1 and CDR2 sequences are LNHDA and SQIVND (reference sequence). CDR3 residues: CATTLAGGTDTQYF. The CDR3 DNA reads as TGTGCCACGACCTTAGCGGGAGGTACAGATACGCAGTATTTT.

This clonotype was picked up a small number of times. The chain carries TRBV4-3 and TRBJ2-1, with 7 bases lining up with TRBD2. This CDR3 region has 18 residues. The V and J ends lost 0 bases and 1 base, in that order; junction bases with no gene match: 9. Germline assignment: CDR1 LGHNA and CDR2 YSLEER. CDR3 amino acids: CASSQDLEGLGSYNEQFF. For the CDR3, the DNA is TGCGCCAGCAGCCAAGATTTGGAAGGACTAGGGTCCTACAATGAGCAGTTCTTC.

V usage is TRBV7-9 and J usage is TRBJ1-1; 7 bases agree with TRBD1. CDR1 SEHNR and CDR2 FQNEAQ come from the germline V gene (reference sequence). The CDR3 is 14 amino acids. J gave up 0 bases and V 5 bases, and 3 bases lay outside the gene matches. CDR3 sequence (DNA): TGTGCCAGCAGCCCCCAGGGGGTGAACACTGAAGCTTTCTTT. This codes for CASSPQGVNTEAFF.

This clonotype came up many times. Written as DNA, the CDR3 is TGCAGCGTTGAAGCGGACAATGAGCAGTTCTTC. Amino acids: CSVEADNEQFF. The chain employs TRBV29-1 and TRBJ2-1; D gene ambiguous. Germline CDR1 is SQVTM and CDR2 is ANQGSEA. V lost 1 base and J 5 bases, leaving 3 bases between the germline ends. This CDR3 comprises 11 residues.

The V gene is TRBV28, the J gene TRBJ2-6; D gene ambiguous. Germline CDR1 MDHEN, CDR2 SYDVKM. Trimming removed 6 bases from V and 4 bases from J, with 7 bases in between. The CDR3 has 13 amino acids. The CDR3 protein is CASRLRGANVLTF. The CDR3, as DNA: TGTGCCAGCAGGTTGAGAGGGGCCAACGTCCTGACTTTC.

This clonotype was found a few times. This chain joins TRBV6-1 and TRBJ2-7; 9 bases line up with TRBD2. Germline-derived CDR1 and CDR2 are MNHNS and SASEGT. The junction had 8 bases not matched to a gene; V was cut back by 5 bases and J by 0 bases. There are 16 residues in the CDR3. This CDR3 reads CASSRIAGASSYEQYF. DNA of the CDR3: TGTGCCAGCAGTCGGATAGCGGGGGCCAGCTCCTACGAGCAGTACTTC.

This clonotype has only a few counts. The chain links TRBV3-1 to TRBJ2-1; 10 nucleotides align to TRBD2. V trimming: 6 bases; J trimming: 4 bases; junction bases outside the gene matches: 6. The germline gives CDR1 LGHDT, CDR2 YNNKEL (reference sequence). The CDR3 contains 15 residues. The CDR3 sequence is CASRGSGGEYNEQFF. CDR3 sequence (DNA): TGTGCCAGCAGAGGAAGCGGGGGGGAGTACAATGAGCAGTTCTTC.

This clonotype was seen only a few times. The rearrangement links TRBV9 to TRBJ2-2; possible D gene TRBD1, 6 bases. The V and J ends lost 2 bases and 0 bases respectively, with 11 bases between them. CDR3 length equals 16 residues. Germline assignment: CDR1 SGDLS and CDR2 YYNGEE. The CDR3 reads CASSVTDRSNTGELFF. The CDR3 coding sequence is TGTGCCAGCAGCGTTACGGACAGATCGAACACCGGGGAGCTGTTTTTT.

This chain connects TRBV24-1 to TRBJ2-7; 11 bases agree with TRBD2. The J segment lost 6 bases and the V segment lost 3 bases, leaving 9 bases of the junction unmatched. The CDR3 runs 16 residues. The germline gives CDR1 KGHDR, CDR2 SFDVKD. CDR3: CATSDAGTSGTSEQYF. The CDR3 coding sequence is TGTGCCACCAGTGATGCCGGGACTAGCGGAACCTCCGAGCAGTACTTC.

The V and J genes are TRBV5-1 and TRBJ2-7, with D possibly being TRBD1 (6 bases). The V and J ends lost 0 bases and 4 bases respectively, with 14 bases between them. CDR3 size: 15 residues. CDR1 and CDR2 (germline): SGHRS, YFSETQ. The CDR3 DNA reads as TGCGCCAGCAGCTTGGTGGCAGGGGCGGAATACGAGCAGTACTTC. The encoded protein is CASSLVAGAEYEQYF.

CDR3: CASSQNDRNTEAFF. The CDR3 nucleotides read TGTGCCAGCAGCCAGAATGACAGAAACACTGAAGCTTTCTTT. V gene TRBV4-2 combines with J gene TRBJ1-1, with TRBD1 as a possible D gene (5 bases). The CDR3 is 14 residues long. Germline CDR1 and CDR2: LGHNA and YNFKEQ. V lost 3 bases, J lost 2 bases, and 10 bases lay in between.

This clonotype was counted only a few times. The CDR3 DNA is TGCGCCAGCAGCCGGGCAGACAGGGGGTCGAACACCGGGGAGCTGTTTTTT. This codes for CASSRADRGSNTGELFF. V gene TRBV5-1 combines with J gene TRBJ2-2, with 9 bases that match TRBD1. Losses at the gene ends were 4 bases for V and 0 bases for J; bases not matched to a gene: 7. The CDR3 covers 17 residues. In germline, CDR1 is SGHRS, CDR2 YFSETQ.